This T cell receptor (beta chain) was sequenced during a study of T cell changes during pregnancy in multiple sclerosis. Germline V gene lookup returns CDR1 SGHRS and CDR2 YFSETQ. The V segment lost 7 bases and the J segment 2 bases; nucleotides outside the gene matches: 7. CDR3 length: 15 residues. Repertoires were generated with immunoSEQ multiplex PCR, while TCRdb's copy carries only in-frame clones and drops some. The sample lists 45,000 to 60,000 clones; 90% to 95% were seen once. The sequence was collected from a female donor with multiple sclerosis, enrolled in a pregnancy study. The source material was CD4+ T cells from peripheral blood mononuclear cells, sampled before pregnancy. J is TRBJ2-3 and V is TRBV5-1; the match to TRBD1 covers 10 bases. CDR3 sequence: CASGDRGRFTDTQYF. As DNA, the CDR3 is TGCGCCAGCGGAGACAGGGGGCGGTTCACAGATACGCAGTATTTT. Using reference TRBV5-1 and TRBJ2-3 for the parts outside the CDR3, the full variable domain is KAGVTQTPRYLIKTRGQQVTLSCSPISGHRSVSWYQQTPGQGLQFLFEYFSETQRNKGNFPGRFSGRQFSNSRSEMNVSTLELGDSALYLCASGDRGRFTDTQYFGPGTRLTVL.